The TCR beta chain described here comes from a study of cytomegalovirus exposure and HLA in healthy donors. CDR3 size: 15 residues. CDR1 is LGHNA, CDR2 YSLEER, per germline. With 4 bases clipped from V and 0 bases from J, the junction kept 1 base outside the gene matches. PCR amplification relied on 60 Vbeta primers (plus 13 Jbeta primers). The assay was immunoSEQ multiplex PCR, and TCRdb's table has in-frame clones only and misses some. This table holds roughly 110,000 clones, 65% to 80% found once. Study outcomes and limitations: TCR beta V- and J-gene trimming, according to a later analysis, was linked to a missense DCLRE1C variant. Among the sequence variants, a highly shared cluster was likely an artifact of sequencing.

About this clone itself: What it binds is not known.

Sequenced material: PBMCs. The chain is built from TRBV4-3 and TRBJ2-1; TRBD1 agrees at 9 bases. The receptor was derived from a man aged 60 to 69 in good health and CMV-seronegative. The CDR3 region is CASSLTGGSYNEQFF. Here the CDR3 DNA reads TGCGCCAGCAGCCTGACAGGGGGCTCCTACAATGAGCAGTTCTTC.